This T cell receptor beta chain was documented in a study of T cell repertoires in cytomegalovirus infection. Study outcomes and limitations: CMV-specific TCR beta clonotypes restricted by HLA-C dominated the ex vivo response.

The table lists this clonotype with many counts. Its target is not known. TCRdb recomputed calls from the reads with MiXCR, one row per CDR3 protein. The data show almost 300,000 distinct CDR3 sequences, roughly 9.3% seen once. The clonotype comes from a human donor in good health (CMV status not recorded). Some clones in this sample may be carry-over from other donors' samples. The sample comprised PBMCs.

The CDR3 DNA follows: TGTGCCAGTATGGCCGGGACTTCTAAAGGGAATGAGCAGTTCTTC. Its protein product is CASMAGTSKGNEQFF. This rearrangement joins TRBV19 to TRBJ2-1, with a tentative D call TRBD2 (6 bases). V was clipped by 7 bases and J by 7 bases, with 20 bases between them. The CDR3 loop spans 15 amino acids. CDR1 is LNHDA and CDR2 is SQIVND in the germline V gene (reference sequence).